These 30 T cell receptor beta chains were sequenced from one sample in a study of cytomegalovirus exposure and HLA in healthy donors. PCR was performed using 60 Vbeta and 13 Jbeta primers. Profiling relied on immunoSEQ multiplex PCR, and the TCRdb table lists in-frame clones only, not all of them. The table includes about 120,000 clones, approximately 75% detected once. Sequenced material: PBMCs. The source is a man aged 35-49 years in good health and CMV-seronegative.

V usage is TRBV28 and J usage is TRBJ2-7, with 8 bases matching TRBD1. CDR3 length: 15 amino acids. From germline, CDR1 is MDHEN and CDR2 SYDVKM. After removal of 2 bases from V and 6 bases from J, the junction contained 9 bases not matched to a gene. For the CDR3, the DNA is TGTGCCAGCAGTTTAAGTTGGGACAGGCTCAGCGAGCAGTACTTC. This gives the protein CASSLSWDRLSEQYF.

This clone was seen a handful of times. V gene TRBV28 combines with J gene TRBJ1-2; TRBD1 is a possible D gene (6 bases). The length of the CDR3 is 14 residues. Germline-derived CDR1 and CDR2 are MDHEN and SYDVKM. V was pared by 5 bases and J by 3 bases, with 13 bases between. This CDR3 reads CASSPHRVHYGYTF. Written as DNA, the CDR3 is TGTGCCAGCAGTCCCCACAGGGTGCACTATGGCTACACCTTC.

The V call is TRBV27, the J call TRBJ1-1; D is ambiguous. V was cut by 4 bases and J by 0 bases, with 15 bases left in between. Per the germline V gene, CDR1 is MNHEY and CDR2 is SMNVEV (reference sequence). CDR3 length: 16 amino acids. In nucleotides, the CDR3 is TGTGCCAGCAGTTCCTGGGTGGGCACCGTGAACACTGAAGCTTTCTTT. Its translation is CASSSWVGTVNTEAFF.

This chain connects TRBV19 to TRBJ1-1, with D possibly TRBD1 on 6 matching bases. V lost 3 bases to trimming and J lost 1 base, with 12 bases between them. The germline gives CDR1 LNHDA, CDR2 SQIVND (reference sequence). The CDR3 has 15 residues. The CDR3 coding sequence is TGTGCCAGTAGTATCAGGGACATGGGGAACACTGAAGCTTTCTTT. Translating gives CASSIRDMGNTEAFF.

As regards this clone: Other nucleotide sequences from this sample produce the same CDR3. The chain uses TRBV6-5 and TRBJ1-5, with TRBD1 as a possible D gene (5 bases). V lost 2 bases and J 4 bases, leaving 6 bases between the germline ends. The germline CDR1 and CDR2 sequences are MNHEY and SVGAGI. The CDR3 is made up of 13 amino acids. The CDR3 DNA sequence: TGTGCCAGCAGTTACCAGGGTAATCAGCCCCAGCATTTT. It yields the protein CASSYQGNQPQHF.

The rearrangement links TRBV7-3 to TRBJ1-2; TRBD1 matches at 8 bases. With V trimmed by 8 bases and J by 8 bases, 10 bases remained unmatched. The CDR3 length is 13 residues. Germline CDR1 is SGHTA and CDR2 is FQGTGA. CDR3 loop: CASCPGTGYGYTF. DNA for the CDR3: TGTGCCAGCTGTCCCGGGACAGGTTACGGCTACACCTTC.

V usage is TRBV18 and J usage is TRBJ2-5, with 10 bases lining up with TRBD1. The CDR3 loop spans 16 amino acids. Germline V gene sequence: CDR1 KGHSH, CDR2 LQKENI. V lost 3 bases, J lost 4 bases, and 8 bases stayed unmatched. The CDR3, as DNA: TGTGCCAGCTCACCTTGGACAGGGGGGTCGGGAGAGACCCAGTACTTC. Translation: CASSPWTGGSGETQYF.

The chain joins TRBV5-1 to TRBJ2-1, with 11 bases identical to TRBD2. CDR1 is SGHRS, CDR2 YFSETQ, per germline. J gave up 4 bases and V 3 bases, and 12 bases lay outside the gene matches. The CDR3 covers 18 residues. The CDR3: CASSSDTRLAGIYNEQFF. In DNA, the CDR3 is TGCGCCAGCAGCTCGGACACCCGACTAGCGGGGATTTACAATGAGCAGTTCTTC.

CDR3 amino acids: CASSDQAGGGNEQFF. The CDR3 nucleotides are TGTGCCAGCAGTGATCAAGCGGGAGGTGGGAATGAGCAGTTCTTC. The rearrangement uses TRBV6-1 and TRBJ2-1; TRBD2 matches at 9 bases. This CDR3 region has 15 residues. Germline V lookup: CDR1 MNHNS, CDR2 SASEGT. V was clipped by 3 bases and J by 7 bases; unmatched bases: 7.

Only one count was recorded for this clone. The chain has TRBV10-3 and TRBJ2-1; tentative D call: TRBD1 (6 bases). The ends were cut back, 1 base at V and 3 bases at J, with 13 bases in the middle. Germline-derived CDR1 and CDR2 are ENHRY and SYGVKD. The CDR3 contains 16 residues. CDR3 coding DNA: TGTGCCATCAGTGAGTTAGGACAGAGCCTCTACAATGAGCAGTTCTTC. Translation: CAISELGQSLYNEQFF.

The J gene is TRBJ1-2, the V gene TRBV18; 7 nucleotides match TRBD1. CDR1 and CDR2 (germline): KGHSH, LQKENI. V lost 4 bases and J lost 5; bases outside the gene matches: 13. CDR3 length: 16 residues. The CDR3 DNA is TGTGCCAGCTCACGAGATGGGACAGCAATAAATTATGGCTACACCTTC. It is translated as CASSRDGTAINYGYTF. The full variable domain, with the rest looked up from reference TRBV18 and TRBJ1-2, is NAGVMQNPRHLVRRRGQEARLRCSPMKGHSHVYWYRQLPEEGLKFMVYLQKENIIDESGMPKERFSAEFPKEGPSILRIQQVVRGDSAAYFCASSRDGTAINYGYTFGSGTRLTVV.

DNA of the CDR3: TGTGCCAGCTCACCACCTGCAGGGTTAGGATCCTACGAGCAGTACTTC. Protein product: CASSPPAGLGSYEQYF. V is TRBV18 and J is TRBJ2-7, with D perhaps TRBD1 (5 bases). Germline CDR1 KGHSH, CDR2 LQKENI. The CDR3 runs 16 residues. The V end lost 0 bases, the J end lost 1 base, and 13 bases lay between the germline ends. Together with reference TRBV18 and TRBJ2-7, the CDR3 gives the full variable domain: NAGVMQNPRHLVRRRGQEARLRCSPMKGHSHVYWYRQLPEEGLKFMVYLQKENIIDESGMPKERFSAEFPKEGPSILRIQQVVRGDSAAYFCASSPPAGLGSYEQYFGPGTRLTVT.

The rearrangement uses TRBV19 and TRBJ1-3; D not resolved. The CDR3 totals 12 residues. The V gene's germline CDR1 is LNHDA and CDR2 SQIVND (reference sequence). Trimming removed 3 bases from V and 4 bases from J, with 4 bases in between. CDR3 residues: CASSIQGNTIYF. DNA for the CDR3: TGTGCCAGTAGTATCCAGGGAAACACCATATATTTT. Full variable domain (rest looked up from reference TRBV19 and TRBJ1-3): DGGITQSPKYLFRKEGQNVTLSCEQNLNHDAMYWYRQDPGQGLRLIYYSQIVNDFQKGDIAEGYSVSREKKESFPLTVTSAQKNPTAFYLCASSIQGNTIYFGEGSWLTVV.

The chain has TRBV19 and TRBJ1-3, with D unclear. This CDR3 has 13 amino acids. Per the germline V gene, CDR1 is LNHDA and CDR2 is SQIVND (reference sequence). V lost 7 bases and J lost 2, with 9 bases in between. In DNA form, the CDR3 reads TGTGCCAGTAATAGCGGGGCTGGAAACACCATATATTTT. The encoded protein is CASNSGAGNTIYF.

The J gene is TRBJ1-1, the V gene TRBV6-5, with D tentatively TRBD1 (5 bases). The ends were cut back, 2 bases at V and 1 base at J, with 11 bases in the middle. This CDR3 region has 15 residues. In germline, CDR1 is MNHEY, CDR2 SVGAGI. This CDR3 reads CASSYADIPNTEAFF. The CDR3, as DNA: TGTGCCAGCAGTTACGCGGACATACCGAACACTGAAGCTTTCTTT.

The genes are TRBV4-2 and TRBJ2-1; 8 bases fit TRBD2. Germline V gene sequence: CDR1 LGHNA, CDR2 YNFKEQ. The CDR3 sequence is 14 residues long. J lost 14 bases, V lost 0 bases, and 9 bases had no gene match. The CDR3 here is CASSQDHDGGAKFF. The CDR3 DNA reads TGTGCCAGCAGCCAAGATCACGACGGGGGGGCGAAGTTCTTC.

This chain links TRBV7-6 with TRBJ2-2, with TRBD1 matching 10 bases. CDR1 is SGHVS, CDR2 FNYEAQ, per germline. CDR3 length: 15 residues. Trimming at V came to 5 bases and at J to 4 bases, leaving 4 bases not matched to a gene. In nucleotides, the CDR3 is TGTGCCAGCAGCCCTGGACAGGGGGGCACCGGGGAGCTGTTTTTT. This codes for CASSPGQGGTGELFF.

V is TRBV7-9 and J is TRBJ1-1; TRBD1 matches 7 bases. V was pared by 6 bases and J by 8 bases, with 6 bases of the junction left unmatched. In germline, CDR1 is SEHNR, CDR2 FQNEAQ (reference sequence). This CDR3 is built from 12 residues. CDR3 region: CASRNRGAEAFF. The CDR3 DNA is TGTGCCAGCAGAAACAGGGGAGCCGAAGCTTTCTTT.

In the case of this clone: At one boundary the junction diverges from the germline segment, which might be a read error. The rearrangement links TRBV7-8 to TRBJ2-6; perhaps TRBD1 as D (5 bases). The CDR3 is 18 amino acids. The germline gives CDR1 SGHVS, CDR2 FQNEAQ. Here the CDR3 reads CASSLGPQSSSGANGLTF. For the CDR3, the DNA is TGTGCCAGCAGCCTGGGCCCCCAGAGTAGCTCTGGGGCCAACGGCCTGACTTTC.

Regarding this clone: The same CDR3 can be traced to other DNA sequences in this sample. V is TRBV5-1 and J is TRBJ1-1; 8 bases agree with TRBD1. Germline-derived CDR1 and CDR2 are SGHRS and YFSETQ. V gave up 4 bases and J gave up 1 base; unmatched junction bases: 3. The CDR3 has 14 amino acids. CDR3 in amino acids: CASSLDRGNTEAFF. CDR3 bases: TGCGCCAGCAGCCTTGACAGGGGGAACACTGAAGCTTTCTTT.

The chain combines TRBV7-2 with TRBJ1-1; D possibly corresponds to TRBD1 (5 bases). V was shortened by 0 bases and J by 1 base, with 6 bases between the two germline ends. The CDR3 loop spans 14 amino acids. CDR1 and CDR2 (germline): SGHTA, FQGNSA. This chain's CDR3 is CASSLAGGNTEAFF. CDR3 DNA: TGTGCCAGCAGCTTAGCGGGGGGGAACACTGAAGCTTTCTTT.

The CDR3 loop reads CASSPNGQSYEQYF. For the CDR3, the DNA is TGCGCCAGCAGCCCGAATGGACAATCCTACGAGCAGTACTTC. J is TRBJ2-7 and V is TRBV5-1; a weak D match, TRBD1 (5 bases). Trimming pared 4 bases from V and 1 base from J, leaving 12 bases between. This CDR3 has 14 amino acids. The V gene's germline CDR1 is SGHRS and CDR2 YFSETQ.

The chain has TRBV11-2 and TRBJ1-2; 9 positions agree with TRBD1. Germline V gene data show CDR1 as SGHAT and CDR2 as FQNNGV. This CDR3 comprises 14 residues. V lost 3 bases and J lost 8; bases outside the gene matches: 7. As DNA, the CDR3 is TGTGCCAGCAGCTTCCATGGGACAGGGCGGGGCTACACCTTC. Protein product: CASSFHGTGRGYTF. Full variable domain (outside the CDR3, taken from reference TRBV11-2 and TRBJ1-2): EAGVAQSPRYKIIEKRQSVAFWCNPISGHATLYWYQQILGQGPKLLIQFQNNGVVDDSQLPKDRFSAERLKGVDSTLKIQPAKLEDSAVYLCASSFHGTGRGYTFGSGTRLTVV.

The chain couples TRBV30 to TRBJ1-4; D is undetermined. V lost 1 base and J 2 bases, leaving 5 bases between the germline ends. This CDR3 is 13 amino acids long. In germline, CDR1 is GTSNPN, CDR2 SVGIG (reference sequence). The CDR3 region has the DNA TGTGCCTGGAGTGGGGCGACTAATGAAAAACTGTTTTTT. Translation gives CAWSGATNEKLFF.

J is TRBJ1-4 and V is TRBV30; no definite D call. V lost 1 base, J lost 7 bases, and 7 bases lay in between. This CDR3 has 12 amino acids. Germline CDR1 GTSNPN, CDR2 SVGIG (reference sequence). The CDR3 sequence is CAWSAWSEKLFF. As DNA, the CDR3 is TGTGCCTGGAGTGCCTGGAGTGAAAAACTGTTTTTT.

The chain links TRBV10-3 to TRBJ2-3, with D possibly being TRBD1 (5 bases). Germline V lookup: CDR1 ENHRY, CDR2 SYGVKD. Trimming took off 2 bases at V and 3 bases at J, with 6 bases between the two ends. This CDR3 region has 13 residues. CDR3 DNA sequence: TGTGCCATCAGTGAGCCAGGGACAGATACGCAGTATTTT. This codes for CAISEPGTDTQYF.

The table lists this clone with a few counts. The rearrangement links TRBV4-2 to TRBJ2-2; tentatively, D is TRBD1 (8 bases). Germline V lookup: CDR1 LGHNA, CDR2 YNFKEQ. The CDR3 length is 14 residues. V shed 7 bases and J shed 4 bases, with 13 bases lying between them. The CDR3 DNA reads TGTGCCAGCACGGACAGGGAGGGCACCGGGGAGCTGTTTTTT. Translated, it gives CASTDREGTGELFF.

This chain links TRBV7-8 with TRBJ2-5; 8 bases align to TRBD2. The J call is doubtful: the DNA matches TRBJ2-7 better. The CDR3 runs to 16 residues. From germline, CDR1 is SGHVS and CDR2 FQNEAQ. CDR3 amino acids: CASSPSRSGSSYEQYF. In DNA, the CDR3 is TGTGCCAGCAGCCCATCTCGGAGCGGGAGCTCCTACGAGCAGTACTTC.

This chain connects TRBV28 to TRBJ1-2, with no clear D. Trimming shortened V by 6 bases and J by 4 bases, and 15 bases separated the two germline ends. In germline, CDR1 is MDHEN, CDR2 SYDVKM. The CDR3 is 14 residues long. The CDR3 protein is CASSVRTRGYGYTF. The CDR3 DNA is TGTGCCAGCAGCGTCCGAACGCGGGGCTATGGCTACACCTTC.

The rearrangement links TRBV19 to TRBJ1-1; TRBD1 matches at 8 bases. CDR1 and CDR2 (germline): LNHDA, SQIVND (reference sequence). There are 13 residues in the CDR3. Trimming cost V 9 bases and J 0 bases; bases outside gene matches: 3. The CDR3 sequence: CASGTGLNTEAFF. The CDR3 bases are TGTGCCAGCGGGACAGGATTGAACACTGAAGCTTTCTTT.